This T cell receptor (beta chain) derives from a study of CD8 T cells in ankylosing spondylitis. TCRdb re-called the 5' RACE reads through MiXCR, storing one row per CDR3 protein. The top ten clones hold 4% to 5.5% of a sample with over 75,000 distinct CDR3 sequences, around 9.4% of them seen once. Findings of the study overall: Within matched ankylosing spondylitis synovial fluid, disease-linked clones were reportedly significantly enriched. Existing reports had already noted some motif variants in reactive arthritis synovial fluid and blood.

Germline V lookup: CDR1 MNHEY, CDR2 SMNVEV (reference sequence). This CDR3 is 13 amino acids long. The V segment lost 6 bases and the J segment 8 bases; nucleotides outside the gene matches: 5. As for this clonotype: Its target is unknown.

The V and J genes are TRBV27 and TRBJ1-5, with 9 bases matching TRBD1. This TCR was sampled from a male donor with ankylosing spondylitis or in good health (not recorded which). Source material: blood, either unsorted or a sorted T cell fraction (not recorded which). The CDR3 coding sequence is TGTGCCAGCAGACCGGGACAGGGTAAGCCCCAGCATTTT. It is translated as CASRPGQGKPQHF.